This is a list of T cell receptor beta chains from one sample in a study of blood T cell repertoires in COVID-19. TCRdb's table, derived via immunoSEQ multiplex PCR, lists solely in-frame clones and lacks some. The data show approximately 220,000 clones, 80% to 90% seen once. The source material was PBMCs or T cells enriched from blood (not recorded which). The source is a woman aged 40 to 55 with acute COVID-19. The CDR3 runs from the conserved cysteine through the conserved F or W. A D gene is named only where the DNA matches it firmly. Size tells how often a clone was seen (once, few, many) or the class of an expanded clone, and some rows leave it out.

d_call j_call clone_size v_call cdr3_nt cdr3_aa
. TRBJ2-1 . TRBV9 TGTGCCAGCAGCGAGACACAAACAGTGGGGCAGCCAAATGAGCAGTTCTTC CASSETQTVGQPNEQFF
. TRBJ2-3 . TRBV29-1 TGCAGCGGCATGAACGGGGGCACAGATACGCAGTATTTT CSGMNGGTDTQYF
TRBD2 TRBJ2-3 . TRBV4-3 TGCGCCAGCAGCCAAGGCGGGGGGGAGACAGATACGCAGTATTTT CASSQGGGETDTQYF
TRBD1 TRBJ2-7 . TRBV5-1 TGCGCCAGCAGTCCGGACAGGCCTCCAATCGTAACCTACGAGCAGTACTTC CASSPDRPPIVTYEQYF
. TRBJ2-1 once TRBV24-1 TGTGCCACCAGTGATTCGCCGACAGGGAGGAGCTCCTACAATGAGCAGTTCTTC CATSDSPTGRSSYNEQFF
. TRBJ1-5 . TRBV15 TGTGCCACCAGCAGTGAGCGGCAGCCCCAGCATTTT CATSSERQPQHF
. TRBJ1-5 . TRBV4-1 TGCGCCAGCAGCCAAGAGGACAGCAGGAGTCAGCCCCAGCATTTT CASSQEDSRSQPQHF
. TRBJ2-1 . TRBV7-8 TGTGCCAGCAGCCCGACTTTGATGGTCGATGAGCAGTTCTTC CASSPTLMVDEQFF
. TRBJ1-1 . TRBV3-1/TRBV3-2 TGTGCCAGCAGCCAGAGATCGAACACTGAAGCTTTCTTT CASSQRSNTEAFF
TRBD1 TRBJ1-5 few TRBV2 TGTGCCAGCAACAGGGACAGGGGTGGCAATCAGCCCCAGCATTTT CASNRDRGGNQPQHF
. TRBJ1-5 . TRBV6-5 TGTGCCAGCAGTTACTCGTCAGGTCTCAATCAGCCCCAGCATTTT CASSYSSGLNQPQHF
. TRBJ1-2 . TRBV2 TGTGCCAGCAATTATCAAAAGGCGGGGAACTATGGCTACACCTTC CASNYQKAGNYGYTF
. TRBJ1-2 once TRBV7-2 TGTGCCAGCAGCCCCCGGGCGAGGGTCCAGGGCTACACCTTC CASSPRARVQGYTF
TRBD1 TRBJ2-7 . TRBV5-1 TGCGCCAGCAGCTTGGGTAAGGGTTTACAGGGGGCCCCCTCCTACGAGCAGTACTTC CASSLGKGLQGAPSYEQYF
. TRBJ2-3 . TRBV7-3 TGTGCCAGCAGCGCAGGGTCAGGGGTGGGCACAGATACGCAGTATTTT CASSAGSGVGTDTQYF
. TRBJ1-2 . TRBV12-3/TRBV12-4 TGTGCCAGCAGGAGCCCAGGGAACTATGGCTACACCTTC CASRSPGNYGYTF
. TRBJ1-1 . TRBV7-9 TGTGCCAGCAGCTCCCCGGGCGCCGGGAAAGCTTTCTTT CASSSPGAGKAFF
. TRBJ1-1 . TRBV19 TGTGCCAGTAAGGACACTACGAACACTGAAGCTTTCTTT CASKDTTNTEAFF
. TRBJ2-7 . TRBV7-9 TGTGCCAGCAGCTTAGGCAGCCTAGCCTACGAGCAGTACTTC CASSLGSLAYEQYF
TRBD1 TRBJ1-6 . TRBV4-3 TGCGCCAGCAGCCAAACAGGGGTGAATTCACCCCTCCACTTT CASSQTGVNSPLHF
. TRBJ1-5 . TRBV19 TGTGCCAGTACCCTCGAGGAGGGTCTGCCCCAGCATTTT CASTLEEGLPQHF
. TRBJ2-2 . TRBV11-2 TGTGCCAGCAGCTTCCAGGCCACCGGGGAGCTGTTTTTT CASSFQATGELFF
. TRBJ1-1 . TRBV18 TGTGCCAGCTCACCACCGGGAAGCGGCAGGGGCGTTGTAAACACTGAAGCTTTCTTT CASSPPGSGRGVVNTEAFF
. TRBJ1-2 . TRBV9 TGTGCCAGCAGCGTTTATCAGGGGCCTTCTAACTATGGCTACACCTTC CASSVYQGPSNYGYTF
. TRBJ1-2 . TRBV27 TGTGCCAGCAGTTCCCTCGCAGGGCGGGGTAACTATGGCTACACCTTC CASSSLAGRGNYGYTF
TRBD1 TRBJ2-7 . TRBV7-3 TGTGCCAGCGGACTGGGAACCCCGGGACAGGGGGCCTACGAGCAGTACTTC CASGLGTPGQGAYEQYF
. TRBJ2-5 . TRBV11-2 TGTGCCAGCAGCTTAGATGGAGCTCCGGAGACCCAGTACTTC CASSLDGAPETQYF
. TRBJ2-4 . TRBV7-9 TGTGCCAGCAGCTTAGGGCCAGGAAACATTCAGTACTTC CASSLGPGNIQYF
TRBD2 TRBJ2-1 . TRBV5-1 TGCGCCAGCAGCCTCGGGACTAGCGGGGGAGGTGAGCAGTTCTTC CASSLGTSGGGEQFF
. TRBJ1-1 . TRBV6-1 TGTGCCAGCAGTGAAGATAGGGGGTGGACTGAAGCTTTCTTT CASSEDRGWTEAFF
TRBD1 TRBJ1-2 . TRBV7-2 TGTGCCAGCAGCTTAGATCAGGGGGCGAACTATGGCTACACCTTC CASSLDQGANYGYTF
TRBD2 TRBJ2-7 . TRBV19 TGTGCCAGTAGTCCCGGACTAGCGGGGGATTACGAGCAGTACTTC CASSPGLAGDYEQYF
. TRBJ1-2 . TRBV3-1/TRBV3-2 TGTGCCAGCAGCCAAGAAAATGGAGGGGGCTACACCTTC CASSQENGGGYTF
. TRBJ1-6 . TRBV10-1 TGCGCCAGCAGTGAACTTTGTTCTTGTTCCGATCATAATTCACCCCTCCACTTT CASSELCSCSDHNSPLHF
. TRBJ2-5 . TRBV11-2 TGTGCCAGCAGCTTAGATATCGGACAGAAAGAGACCCAGTACTTC CASSLDIGQKETQYF
. TRBJ1-5 . TRBV2 TGTGCCAGCAGTGAAAGCCGCCCTAATCAGCCCCAGCATTTT CASSESRPNQPQHF
TRBD1 TRBJ1-2 once TRBV4-3 TGCGCCAGCAGCCAAATGGTGGACAGGGACTATGGCTACACCTTC CASSQMVDRDYGYTF
TRBD1 TRBJ1-5 . TRBV7-2 TGTGCCAGCAGCTTACAGGGGGAACGCAATCAGCCCCAGCATTTT CASSLQGERNQPQHF
TRBD1 TRBJ2-3 . TRBV2 TGTGCCAGCACCCCGGAGGTAGGGACAGGGGTTTCAGATACGCAGTATTTT CASTPEVGTGVSDTQYF
. TRBJ1-5 . TRBV5-1 TGCGCCAGCAGCCAGGACGGGAGGAATCAGCCCCAGCATTTT CASSQDGRNQPQHF
. TRBJ2-2 . TRBV5-5 TGTGCCAGCAGCTTGCTAACCGGGGAGCTGTTTTTT CASSLLTGELFF
TRBD1 TRBJ1-2 . TRBV5-8 TGTGCCAGCAGCTTAAAGACAGGGGCAGGTGGCTACACCTTC CASSLKTGAGGYTF
TRBD1 TRBJ1-6 once TRBV6-2/TRBV6-3 TGTGCCAGCAGTTCCCCACAGGGGAGGCTCCACTTT CASSSPQGRLHF
TRBD1 TRBJ2-5 . TRBV6-5 TGTGCCAGCAGTTACTTGACAGGGAAGAAGACCCAGTACTTC CASSYLTGKKTQYF
. TRBJ1-4 . TRBV19 TGTGCCAGTAGTTTCGGACAGACTAATGAAAAACTGTTTTTT CASSFGQTNEKLFF
. TRBJ2-1 . TRBV9 TGTGCCAGCAGCGTGGCAGCGGAATACAATGAGCAGTTCTTC CASSVAAEYNEQFF
TRBD1 TRBJ2-7 . TRBV5-1 TGCGCCAGCAGCTTGCGTCAGGGGGCCAACGAGCAGTACTTC CASSLRQGANEQYF
TRBD1 TRBJ2-7 once TRBV9 TGTGCCAGCAGCGTGAATACCGGGACAGGGATGGACGAGCAGTACTTC CASSVNTGTGMDEQYF
. TRBJ1-2 few TRBV3-1/TRBV3-2 TGTGCCAGCAGCCAAGGACACATCTATGGCTACACCTTC CASSQGHIYGYTF
TRBD1 TRBJ1-6 . TRBV5-5 TGTGCCAGCAGCTCAACAGGGGGCCTCCCGAATTCACCCCTCCACTTT CASSSTGGLPNSPLHF
. TRBJ1-2 . TRBV6-5 TGTGCCAGCAGCCTTGTCAAGGGGGGGAAGCATGGCTACACCTTC CASSLVKGGKHGYTF
. TRBJ1-1 . TRBV20-1 TGCAGTGCCCACAGGGTAAATGAAGCTTTCTTT CSAHRVNEAFF
TRBD1 TRBJ1-3 . TRBV3-1/TRBV3-2 TGTGCCAGCAGCCAAGTCGGGGACAGGTTGTACGGAAACACCATATATTTT CASSQVGDRLYGNTIYF
. TRBJ1-2 . TRBV27 TGTGCCAGCAGGCGGGGGGACGGCTACTATGGCTACACCTTC CASRRGDGYYGYTF
. TRBJ1-2 . TRBV7-9 TGTGCCAGCAGCCCCGGCGTGTCGGGAAACTATGGCTACACCTTC CASSPGVSGNYGYTF
TRBD1 TRBJ2-1 . TRBV11-2 TGTGCCAGCAGCTCAGGATACAGGGGCCTCTCCTACAATGAGCAGTTCTTC CASSSGYRGLSYNEQFF
TRBD1 TRBJ1-4 . TRBV10-3 TGTGCCATCAGTGAGGGACAGGGTTACGAAAAACTGTTTTTT CAISEGQGYEKLFF